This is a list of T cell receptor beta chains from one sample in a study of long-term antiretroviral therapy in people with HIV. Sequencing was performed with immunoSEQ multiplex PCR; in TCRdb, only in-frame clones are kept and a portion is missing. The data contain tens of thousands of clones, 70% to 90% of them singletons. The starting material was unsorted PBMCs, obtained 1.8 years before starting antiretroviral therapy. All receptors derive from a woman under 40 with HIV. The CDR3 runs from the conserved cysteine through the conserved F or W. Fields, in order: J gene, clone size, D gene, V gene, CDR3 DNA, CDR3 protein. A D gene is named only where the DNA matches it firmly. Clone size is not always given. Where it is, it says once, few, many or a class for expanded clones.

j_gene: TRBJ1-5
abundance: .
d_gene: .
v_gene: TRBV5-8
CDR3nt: TGTGCCAGCCGCGGAACAGATAGCAATCAGCCCCAGCATTTT
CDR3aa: CASRGTDSNQPQHF

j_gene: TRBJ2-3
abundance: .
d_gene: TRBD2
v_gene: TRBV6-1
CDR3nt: TGTGCCAGCAGTGCAACTAGCGGGGGGCCCACAGATACGCAGTATTTT
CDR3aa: CASSATSGGPTDTQYF

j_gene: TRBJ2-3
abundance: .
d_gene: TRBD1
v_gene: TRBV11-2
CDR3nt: TGTGCCAGCAGCCGGGACAGGGTATCGGATACGCAGTATTTT
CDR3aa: CASSRDRVSDTQYF

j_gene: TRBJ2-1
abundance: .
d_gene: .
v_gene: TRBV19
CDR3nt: TGTGCCAGTAGTAACGGGGTGGATGAGCAGTTCTTC
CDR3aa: CASSNGVDEQFF

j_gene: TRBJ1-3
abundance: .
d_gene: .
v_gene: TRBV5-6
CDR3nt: TGTGCCAGCAGCCTTGGAGGGACTGGCAGAAACACCATATATTTT
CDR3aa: CASSLGGTGRNTIYF

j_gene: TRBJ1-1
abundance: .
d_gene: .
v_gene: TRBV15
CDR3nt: TGTGCCTCTAAGGAAGACATGATGAACACTGAAGCTTTCTTT
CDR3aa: CASKEDMMNTEAFF

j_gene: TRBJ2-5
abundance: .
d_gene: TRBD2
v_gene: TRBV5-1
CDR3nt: TGCGCCAGCAGCTTGGGACTAGCGGGGGGACAAGAGACCCAGTACTTC
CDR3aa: CASSLGLAGGQETQYF

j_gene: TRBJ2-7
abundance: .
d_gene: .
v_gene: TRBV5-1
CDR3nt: TGCGCCAGCAGCACTGGTTACGAGCAGTACTTC
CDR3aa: CASSTGYEQYF

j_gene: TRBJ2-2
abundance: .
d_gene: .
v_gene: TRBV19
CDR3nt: TGTGCCAGTAGTATGGGGGGGCGGTCCGGGGAGCTGTTTTTT
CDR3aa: CASSMGGRSGELFF

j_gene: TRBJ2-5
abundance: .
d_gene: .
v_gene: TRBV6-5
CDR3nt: TGTGCCAGCACAGGGAGCGGCCAAGAGACCCAGTACTTC
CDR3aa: CASTGSGQETQYF

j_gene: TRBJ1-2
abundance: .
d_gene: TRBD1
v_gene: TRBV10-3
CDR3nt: TGTGCCATCAGTGAGTCGCGGACAGGGGAAGGAGGGGACATCCTCTTC
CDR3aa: CAISESRTGEGGDILF

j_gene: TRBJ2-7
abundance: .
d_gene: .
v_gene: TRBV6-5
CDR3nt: TGTGCCAGCAGTTACACGGGGCGCGACGAGCAGTACTTC
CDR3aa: CASSYTGRDEQYF

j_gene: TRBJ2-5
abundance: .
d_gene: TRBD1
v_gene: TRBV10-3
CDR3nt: TGTGCCATCAGTGATAGAGGGACAGGGGGGAAAGAGACCCAGTACTTC
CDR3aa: CAISDRGTGGKETQYF

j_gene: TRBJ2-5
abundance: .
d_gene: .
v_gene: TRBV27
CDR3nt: TGTGCCAGCAGTTTATCCAGGCAAGAGACCCAGTACTTC
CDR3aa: CASSLSRQETQYF

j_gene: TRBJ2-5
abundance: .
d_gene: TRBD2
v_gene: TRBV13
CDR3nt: TGTGCCAGCAGCCCAGGGACTAGGGGGGCCCAAGAGACCCAGTACTTC
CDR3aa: CASSPGTRGAQETQYF

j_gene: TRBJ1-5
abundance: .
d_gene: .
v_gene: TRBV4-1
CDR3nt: TGCGCCAGCAGCCAAGATTTATCCAATCAGCCCCAGCATTTT
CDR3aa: CASSQDLSNQPQHF

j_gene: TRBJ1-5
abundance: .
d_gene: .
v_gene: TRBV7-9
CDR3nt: TGTGCCAGCAGCGGAGATCCAGGGGATCAGCCCCAGCATTTT
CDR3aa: CASSGDPGDQPQHF

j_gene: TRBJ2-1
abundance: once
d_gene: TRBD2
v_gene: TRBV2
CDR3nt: TGTGCCAGCATCCTCTCAGCGGGACTCCTTGGAAGTGAGCAGTTCTTC
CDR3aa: CASILSAGLLGSEQFF

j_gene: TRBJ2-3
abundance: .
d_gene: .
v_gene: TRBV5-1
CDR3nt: TGCGCCAGCAGCTTGGCGAGCAGCACAGATACGCAGTATTTT
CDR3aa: CASSLASSTDTQYF

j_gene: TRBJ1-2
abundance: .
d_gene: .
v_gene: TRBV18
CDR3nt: TGTGCCAGCTCACCGATCCAGGGTGGGGATAACTATGGCTACACCTTC
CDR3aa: CASSPIQGGDNYGYTF

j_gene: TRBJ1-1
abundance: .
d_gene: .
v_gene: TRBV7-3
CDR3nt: TGTGCCAGCAGCTTTGGGACGGCGAACACTGAAGCTTTCTTT
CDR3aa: CASSFGTANTEAFF

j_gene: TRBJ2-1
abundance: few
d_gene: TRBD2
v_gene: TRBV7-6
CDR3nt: TGTGCCAGCAGCTTAGCGGATGGAAGGCGGGGGGTTTGGAGTGAGCAGTTCTTC
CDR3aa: CASSLADGRRGVWSEQFF

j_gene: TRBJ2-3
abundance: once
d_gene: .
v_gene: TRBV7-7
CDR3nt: TGTGCCAGCAGCGTCCGGGTAAGGGATACGCAGTATTTT
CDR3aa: CASSVRVRDTQYF

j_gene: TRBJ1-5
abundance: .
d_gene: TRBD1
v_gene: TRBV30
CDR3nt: TGTGCCTGGAGCCCAGGGGGGAATCAGCCCCAGCATTTT
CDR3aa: CAWSPGGNQPQHF

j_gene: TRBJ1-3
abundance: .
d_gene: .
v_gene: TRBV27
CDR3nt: TGTGCCAGCAGTTCTTGGGCGGCAGGGACTGGAAACACCATATATTTT
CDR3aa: CASSSWAAGTGNTIYF

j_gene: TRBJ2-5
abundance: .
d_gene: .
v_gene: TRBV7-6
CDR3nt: TGTGCCAGCAGCTATCAGTGGGAGACCCAGTACTTC
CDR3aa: CASSYQWETQYF

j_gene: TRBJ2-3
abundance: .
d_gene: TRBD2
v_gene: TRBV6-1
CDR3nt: TGTGCCAGCACGGGGGGAGACACAGATACGCAGTATTTT
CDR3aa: CASTGGDTDTQYF

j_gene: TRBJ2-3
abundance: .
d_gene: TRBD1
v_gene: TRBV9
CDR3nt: TGTGCCAGCAGCTCACGGACAGGGGCTAGCACAGATACGCAGTATTTT
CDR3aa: CASSSRTGASTDTQYF

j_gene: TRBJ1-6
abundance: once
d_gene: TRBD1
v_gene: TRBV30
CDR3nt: TGTGCCTGGGTGGACGGAAGGGGACAGCAAGGAAGCTCCTATAATTCACCCCTCCACTTT
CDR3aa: CAWVDGRGQQGSSYNSPLHF

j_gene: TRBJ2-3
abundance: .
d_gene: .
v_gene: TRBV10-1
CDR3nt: TGCGCCAGCAGTGAGTCTTTGGACCGCCGGGGGACAGATACGCAGTATTTT
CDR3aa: CASSESLDRRGTDTQYF

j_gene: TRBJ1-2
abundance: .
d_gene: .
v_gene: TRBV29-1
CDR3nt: TGCAGCGTTGATGGGGGGACTAACTATGGCTACACCTTC
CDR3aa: CSVDGGTNYGYTF

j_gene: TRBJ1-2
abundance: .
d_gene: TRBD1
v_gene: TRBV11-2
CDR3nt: TGTGCCAGCAGCCCCGATATGAGGACAGGGGACTATGGCTACACCTTC
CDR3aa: CASSPDMRTGDYGYTF

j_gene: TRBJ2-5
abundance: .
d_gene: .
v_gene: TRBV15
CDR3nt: TGTGCCACCAGCAGAGGTGGGAGGATGGAGACCCAGTACTTC
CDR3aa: CATSRGGRMETQYF

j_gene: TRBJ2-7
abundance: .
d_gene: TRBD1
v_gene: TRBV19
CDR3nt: TGTGCCAGTAGCCAAACAGGGGACGAGCAGTACTTC
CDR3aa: CASSQTGDEQYF

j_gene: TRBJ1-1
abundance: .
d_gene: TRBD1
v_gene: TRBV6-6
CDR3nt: TGTGCCAGCAGTCCGTGGACAGGGAACACTGAAGCTTTCTTT
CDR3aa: CASSPWTGNTEAFF

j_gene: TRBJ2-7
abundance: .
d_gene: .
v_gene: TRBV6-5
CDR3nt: TGTGCCAGCTATGGCGTAAACGAGCAGTACTTC
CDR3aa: CASYGVNEQYF

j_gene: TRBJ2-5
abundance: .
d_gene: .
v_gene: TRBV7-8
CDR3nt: TGTGCCAGCAGCCGGCTGACAGCTACCCCAGAGACCCAGTACTTC
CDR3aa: CASSRLTATPETQYF

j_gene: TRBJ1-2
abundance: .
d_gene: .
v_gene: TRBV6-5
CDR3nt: TGTGCCAGCAGTTACTTCGGGACTAATGGCTACACCTTC
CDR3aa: CASSYFGTNGYTF

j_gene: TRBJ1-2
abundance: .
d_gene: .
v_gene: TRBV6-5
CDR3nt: TGTGCCAGCAGTTACGGGACCAGCTCCTTCTATGGCTACACCTTC
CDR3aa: CASSYGTSSFYGYTF

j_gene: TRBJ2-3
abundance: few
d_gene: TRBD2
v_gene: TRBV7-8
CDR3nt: TGTGCCAGCAGCTCAATTATGTGGGGGAGGGCGCAGTATTTT
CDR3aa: CASSSIMWGRAQYF

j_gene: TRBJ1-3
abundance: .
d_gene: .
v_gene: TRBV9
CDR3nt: TGTGCCAGCAGCCCTGAGGACAGCGGAAACACCATATATTTT
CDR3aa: CASSPEDSGNTIYF

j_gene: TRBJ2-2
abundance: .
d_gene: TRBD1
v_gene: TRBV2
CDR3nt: TGTGCCAGCAGTCGAACAGGGGGTCACACCGGGGAGCTGTTTTTT
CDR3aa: CASSRTGGHTGELFF

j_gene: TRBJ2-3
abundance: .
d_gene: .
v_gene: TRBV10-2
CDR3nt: TGCGCCAGCAGTGTGGCGGCTAGCACAGATACGCAGTATTTT
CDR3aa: CASSVAASTDTQYF

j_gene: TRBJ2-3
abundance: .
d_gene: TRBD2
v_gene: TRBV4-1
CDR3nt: TGCGCCAGCAGCCAAGATGGTGGCGGGGGGGCCACAGATACGCAGTATTTT
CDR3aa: CASSQDGGGGATDTQYF

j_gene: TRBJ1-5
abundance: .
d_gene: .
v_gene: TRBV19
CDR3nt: TGTGCCAGTAGTATCGATGGGTGGAAGCCCCAGCATTTT
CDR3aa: CASSIDGWKPQHF

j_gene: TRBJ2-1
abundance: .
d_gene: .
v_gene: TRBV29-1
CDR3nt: TGCAGCGTCGGTCTCACCGCTGAGCAGTTCTTC
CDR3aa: CSVGLTAEQFF

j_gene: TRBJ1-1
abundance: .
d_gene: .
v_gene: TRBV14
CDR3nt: TGTGCCAGCAGCCAAGAAGTTCCCCGGGGCACTGAAGCTTTCTTT
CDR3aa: CASSQEVPRGTEAFF

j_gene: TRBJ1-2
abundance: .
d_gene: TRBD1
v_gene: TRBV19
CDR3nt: TGTGCCAGTACTCAAGGACCGGGACAGGGATCAATTGGCTATGGCTACACCTTC
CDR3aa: CASTQGPGQGSIGYGYTF

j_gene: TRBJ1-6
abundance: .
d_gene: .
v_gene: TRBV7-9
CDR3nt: TGTGCCAGCAGACGTGATAATTCACCCCTCCACTTT
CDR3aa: CASRRDNSPLHF

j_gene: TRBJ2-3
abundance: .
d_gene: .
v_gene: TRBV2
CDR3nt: TGTGCCAGCGGGGAGGTGGGGGGTAGCACAGATACGCAGTATTTT
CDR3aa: CASGEVGGSTDTQYF

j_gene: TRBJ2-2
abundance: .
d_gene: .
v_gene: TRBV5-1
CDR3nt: TGCGCCAGCAGCTGGCGTACGGGGGAGCTGTTTTTT
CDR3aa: CASSWRTGELFF